Shown below are 22 T cell receptor beta chains from a single sample sequenced in a study of shared clonotypes between healthy human individuals. Assay used: immunoSEQ multiplex PCR; TCRdb lists only in-frame clones, some missing. This sample has 2 million to 2.5 million clones, with 85% to 95% found just once. Sequencing was performed on naive CD4+ T cells sorted from blood. As for subset: CD45RA+ positively selected. The source is a man aged 18 to 29 in good health.

The chain recombines TRBV30 with TRBJ2-5; D may correspond to TRBD1 or TRBD2 (5 bases each). Germline V gene data show CDR1 as GTSNPN and CDR2 as SVGIG (reference sequence). The CDR3 runs 15 residues. Trimming removed 5 bases at V and 4 bases at J, with 20 bases between. Here the CDR3 reads CAWAAQGVGRETQYF. Written as DNA, the CDR3 is TGTGCCTGGGCGGCCCAGGGAGTGGGGCGAGAGACCCAGTACTTC.

This clone was counted ten times or more. Different DNA sequences within this sample yield the same CDR3. The V and J genes are TRBV6-1 and TRBJ1-5; D is unclear. The CDR3 loop spans 12 amino acids. The germline gives CDR1 MNHNS, CDR2 SASEGT. V gave up 6 bases and J gave up 6 bases, with 9 bases separating them. The CDR3 DNA sequence: TGTGCCAGCAGGCCCTCTGGTCAGCCCCAGCATTTT. Translating gives CASRPSGQPQHF.

A single count supports this clone. The chain recombines TRBV10-3 with TRBJ2-3, with D perhaps matching TRBD2 (6 bases). The CDR3 has 15 residues. In germline, CDR1 is ENHRY, CDR2 SYGVKD. V was trimmed by 4 bases and J by 2 bases, leaving 13 bases between them. The CDR3 DNA reads TGTGCCATCAGTGTGGGCGGGGCCGACACAGATACGCAGTATTTT. Its protein product is CAISVGGADTDTQYF.

This chain connects TRBV5-1 to TRBJ1-4; 9 nucleotides align to TRBD1. This CDR3 contains 15 residues. Germline V gene lookup returns CDR1 SGHRS and CDR2 YFSETQ. Trimming removed 3 bases from V and 5 bases from J; junction bases left unmatched: 5. CDR3 DNA sequence: TGCGCCAGCAGCTCTGGACAGGGGCCAAATGAAAAACTGTTTTTT. Residues: CASSSGQGPNEKLFF. Together with reference TRBV5-1 and TRBJ1-4, the CDR3 gives the full variable domain: KAGVTQTPRYLIKTRGQQVTLSCSPISGHRSVSWYQQTPGQGLQFLFEYFSETQRNKGNFPGRFSGRQFSNSRSEMNVSTLELGDSALYLCASSSGQGPNEKLFFGSGTQLSVL.

V usage is TRBV30 and J usage is TRBJ1-1; D unclear. This CDR3 spans 13 amino acids. Deletions cut 1 base from V and 4 bases from J, with 10 bases between. The germline V gene encodes CDR1 GTSNPN and CDR2 SVGIG (reference sequence). The CDR3 sequence is CAWSGGFVTEAFF. The CDR3, as DNA: TGTGCCTGGAGTGGAGGCTTTGTCACTGAAGCTTTCTTT.

The chain links TRBV9 to TRBJ2-5, with 12 bases fitting TRBD2. The V gene end was trimmed by 4 bases and the J gene end by 5 bases; junction bases not matched to a gene: 6. This CDR3 contains 15 residues. The germline V gene has CDR1 SGDLS and CDR2 YYNGEE. CDR3 in DNA: TGTGCCAGCAGCTCTAGCGGGGGGGCCGTTGAGACCCAGTACTTC. Encoded protein: CASSSSGGAVETQYF.

The chain uses TRBV7-6 and TRBJ2-5; D call uncertain. V shed 5 bases and J shed 5 bases, with 12 bases lying between them. The germline V gene encodes CDR1 SGHVS and CDR2 FNYEAQ. There are 13 residues in the CDR3. CDR3 residues: CASSPSTGETQYF. CDR3 DNA sequence: TGTGCCAGCAGCCCGTCGACCGGGGAGACCCAGTACTTC.

V and J are TRBV18 and TRBJ2-2; TRBD2 agrees at 8 bases. CDR1 KGHSH and CDR2 LQKENI come from the germline V gene. The ends lost 3 bases at V and 1 base at J; junction bases unmatched: 4. CDR3 length: 16 amino acids. Here the CDR3 DNA reads TGTGCCAGCTCACCTTGGCTAGCGGGGAACACCGGGGAGCTGTTTTTT. This codes for CASSPWLAGNTGELFF.

J is TRBJ2-7 and V is TRBV6-5, with D perhaps matching TRBD1 or TRBD2 (6 bases each). There are 13 residues in the CDR3. V shed 5 bases and J shed 6 bases, with 14 bases lying between them. Per the germline V gene, CDR1 is MNHEY and CDR2 is SVGAGI. The CDR3 sequence is CASSRGDPSEQYF. CDR3 coding DNA: TGTGCCAGCAGTAGGGGGGACCCCTCCGAGCAGTACTTC.

The chain is built from TRBV9 and TRBJ2-3; tentative D call: TRBD2 (6 bases). CDR1 and CDR2 (germline): SGDLS, YYNGEE. There are 15 residues in the CDR3. The ends were cut back, 2 bases at V and 1 base at J, with 11 bases in the middle. DNA for the CDR3: TGTGCCAGCAGCGTTAGGGCTAGCGGCACAGATACGCAGTATTTT. This encodes CASSVRASGTDTQYF.

J is TRBJ1-5 and V is TRBV2, with D hard to call. The CDR3 covers 15 residues. The V gene lost 5 bases and the J gene lost 2 bases, with 13 bases spanning the gap. The germline CDR1 and CDR2 sequences are SNHLY and FYNNEI. The CDR3 is CASSKDHGGNQPQHF. The DNA for the CDR3 is TGTGCCAGCAGTAAGGACCACGGAGGCAATCAGCCCCAGCATTTT.

The rearrangement uses TRBV6-6 and TRBJ1-2; D unclear. Germline V gives CDR1 MNHNY, CDR2 SVGAGI (reference sequence). The length of the CDR3 is 16 residues. Trimming shortened V by 0 bases and J by 4 bases, and 15 bases separated the two germline ends. CDR3 DNA: TGTGCCAGCAGTTACTCGAGGCAGCGGCAGAGCTATGGCTACACCTTC. This encodes CASSYSRQRQSYGYTF.

The rearrangement joins TRBV6-6 to TRBJ1-1; unclear D gene. The CDR3 is made up of 14 amino acids. Trimming shortened V by 3 bases and J by 0 bases, and 8 bases separated the two germline ends. Germline V lookup: CDR1 MNHNY, CDR2 SVGAGI (reference sequence). The CDR3 nucleotides are TGTGCCAGCAGTTATCGAGTCATGAACACTGAAGCTTTCTTT. Protein sequence: CASSYRVMNTEAFF.

The J gene is TRBJ2-7, the V gene TRBV7-2, with D maybe TRBD1 (5 bases). The germline gives CDR1 SGHTA, CDR2 FQGNSA. Trimming pared 3 bases from V and 4 bases from J, leaving 13 bases between. The CDR3 contains 14 residues. The CDR3 nucleotides read TGTGCCAGCAGCTTTCCACAGGTTCCTTACGAGCAGTACTTC. This gives the protein CASSFPQVPYEQYF.

The J gene is TRBJ1-2, the V gene TRBV27, with TRBD1 as a possible D gene (6 bases). From germline, CDR1 is MNHEY and CDR2 SMNVEV (reference sequence). The V and J ends lost 2 bases and 0 bases respectively, with 13 bases between them. This CDR3 comprises 16 residues. The CDR3 DNA reads TGTGCCAGCAGTTTAGGGAGGGGGAATTCTAACTATGGCTACACCTTC. Encoded protein: CASSLGRGNSNYGYTF.

For this clone: This CDR3 is also generated by other DNA sequences in the sample. The chain employs TRBV29-1 and TRBJ2-5; 9 bases are a match to TRBD1. The CDR3 is 12 residues long. Trimming took 6 bases from V and 1 from J; bases not matched to a gene: 0. Germline V gene data show CDR1 as SQVTM and CDR2 as ANQGSEA. This CDR3 is CSVDRGQETQYF. CDR3 nucleotide sequence: TGCAGCGTGGACAGGGGCCAAGAGACCCAGTACTTC.

Points on this clone: Other DNA sequences in the sample encode the same CDR3. The chain employs TRBV6-1 and TRBJ1-2; TRBD1 is a possible D gene (5 bases). Trimming took 2 bases from V and 0 from J, leaving 7 bases between them. CDR1 is MNHNS, CDR2 SASEGT, per germline. The CDR3 has 14 residues. The CDR3 here is CASSEQGSNYGYTF. CDR3 nucleotides: TGTGCCAGCAGTGAACAGGGTTCTAACTATGGCTACACCTTC.

The chain carries TRBV30 and TRBJ2-5; 12 bases agree with TRBD2. This CDR3 has 20 amino acids. Germline loops: CDR1 GTSNPN, CDR2 SVGIG (reference sequence). Trimming took 1 base from V and 2 from J; bases not matched to a gene: 17. The CDR3 here is CAWSARIWLAGGPRQETQYF. The DNA for the CDR3 is TGTGCCTGGAGTGCCCGAATTTGGCTAGCGGGAGGGCCGAGGCAAGAGACCCAGTACTTC. Complete variable domain (other parts from reference TRBV30 and TRBJ2-5): SQTIHQWPATLVQPVGSPLSLECTVEGTSNPNLYWYRQAAGRGLQLLFYSVGIGQISSEVPQNLSASRPQDRQFILSSKKLLLSDSGFYLCAWSARIWLAGGPRQETQYFGPGTRLLVL.

The V call is TRBV6-1, the J call TRBJ2-7; perhaps TRBD2 as D (6 bases). The CDR3 sequence is 15 residues long. The V end lost 1 base, the J end lost 0 bases, and 10 bases lay between the germline ends. The germline gives CDR1 MNHNS, CDR2 SASEGT. DNA of the CDR3: TGTGCCAGCAGTGAAGTCGGGGGACGCTCCTACGAGCAGTACTTC. It encodes CASSEVGGRSYEQYF.

The chain is built from TRBV9 and TRBJ1-5, with TRBD1 identical over 7 bases. This CDR3 comprises 17 residues. Trimming removed 4 bases from V and 6 bases from J; junction bases left unmatched: 16. Germline V gene sequence: CDR1 SGDLS, CDR2 YYNGEE. CDR3 nucleotides: TGTGCCAGCAGCCCGAGACCGTCAGGGGGACGGAGTCAGCCCCAGCATTTT. Its protein is CASSPRPSGGRSQPQHF.

The chain couples TRBV5-3 to TRBJ1-6; D is ambiguous. TRBV5-3 is an open reading frame whose function is uncertain. The germline V and J ends were trimmed by 0 bases and 0 bases, with 13 bases remaining between them. The CDR3 consists of 18 residues. In nucleotides, the CDR3 is TGTGCCAGAAGCTTGGAACAGAGATCTAGCTCCTATAATTCACCCCTCCACTTT. It codes for CARSLEQRSSSYNSPLHF.

The V and J genes are TRBV6-6 and TRBJ1-5, with D unresolved. The CDR3 length is 16 residues. The V end lost 5 bases, the J end lost 0 bases, and 14 bases lay between the germline ends. The V gene's germline CDR1 is MNHNY and CDR2 SVGAGI (reference sequence). The CDR3 sequence: CASSPRAQYSNQPQHF. CDR3 nucleotide sequence: TGTGCCAGCAGTCCCCGCGCCCAGTATAGCAATCAGCCCCAGCATTTT.